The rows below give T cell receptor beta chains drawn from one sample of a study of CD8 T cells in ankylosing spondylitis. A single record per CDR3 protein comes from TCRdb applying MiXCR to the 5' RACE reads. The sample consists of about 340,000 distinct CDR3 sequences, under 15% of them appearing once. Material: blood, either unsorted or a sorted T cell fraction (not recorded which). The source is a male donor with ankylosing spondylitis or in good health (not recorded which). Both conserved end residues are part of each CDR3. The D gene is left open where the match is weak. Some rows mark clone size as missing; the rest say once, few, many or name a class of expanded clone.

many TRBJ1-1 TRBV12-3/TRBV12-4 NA CASSFGMNTEAFF TGTGCCAGCAGTTTTGGAATGAACACTGAAGCTTTCTTT
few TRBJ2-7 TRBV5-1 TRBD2 CASSPGGSGRLREQYF TGCGCCAGCAGTCCGGGGGGGAGCGGGCGCTTGAGGGAGCAGTACTTC
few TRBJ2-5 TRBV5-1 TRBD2 CASSLALAEETQYF TGCGCCAGCAGCTTGGCGCTAGCGGAAGAGACCCAGTACTTC
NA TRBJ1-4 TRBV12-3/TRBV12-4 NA CASSFGHRLQKLFF TGTGCCAGCAGTTTTGGACACCGTCTCCAAAAACTGTTTTTT
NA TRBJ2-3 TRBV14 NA CASSQGQGAVADTQYF TGTGCCAGCAGCCAAGGGCAGGGCGCAGTAGCAGATACGCAGTATTTT
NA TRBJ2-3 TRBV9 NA CASRTLRSADTQYF TGTGCCAGCAGGACGCTCCGGAGCGCAGATACGCAGTATTTT
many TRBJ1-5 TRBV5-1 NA CASSLAGDQPQHF TGCGCCAGCAGCTTGGCCGGCGATCAGCCCCAGCATTTT
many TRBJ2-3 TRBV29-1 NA CSVSLLGGIDTQYF TGCAGCGTATCCTTGCTAGGGGGAATAGATACGCAGTATTTT
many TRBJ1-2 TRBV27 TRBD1 CASRTTGGYGYTF TGTGCCAGCAGGACCACAGGGGGCTATGGCTACACCTTC
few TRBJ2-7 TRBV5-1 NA CASSLYPLGTLSYEQYF TGCGCCAGCAGCTTGTACCCCCTGGGGACCCTCTCCTACGAGCAGTACTTC
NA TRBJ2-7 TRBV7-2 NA CASSLAGVAYEQYF TGTGCCAGCAGCTTAGCGGGGGTCGCCTACGAGCAGTACTTC
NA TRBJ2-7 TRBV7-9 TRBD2 CASSLSGEYEQYF TGTGCCAGCAGCTTAAGCGGGGAGTACGAGCAGTACTTC
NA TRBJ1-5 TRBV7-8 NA CASSAERIQPQHF TGTGCCAGCAGCGCGGAAAGGATTCAGCCCCAGCATTTT
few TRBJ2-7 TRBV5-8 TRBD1 CASRRQGRGLDEQYF TGTGCCAGCAGACGACAGGGACGGGGCCTGGACGAGCAGTACTTC
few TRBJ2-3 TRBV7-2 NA CASTIGSLQSTDTQYF TGTGCCAGCACCATAGGGAGTCTGCAAAGCACAGATACGCAGTATTTT
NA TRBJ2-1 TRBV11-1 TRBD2 CASSLGRLAGGPGHNEQFF TGTGCCAGCAGCTTAGGCAGACTAGCGGGAGGGCCGGGACACAATGAGCAGTTCTTC
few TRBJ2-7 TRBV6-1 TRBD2 CASSGGRTSVSSYEQYF TGTGCCAGCAGTGGGGGGCGGACTAGCGTGAGCTCCTACGAGCAGTACTTC
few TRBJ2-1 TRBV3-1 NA CASSQTFVEQFF TGTGCCAGCAGCCAGACCTTTGTTGAGCAGTTCTTC
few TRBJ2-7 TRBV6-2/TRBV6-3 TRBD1 CASSPGTGTLQDEQYF TGTGCCAGCAGCCCCGGGACAGGTACCCTTCAGGACGAGCAGTACTTC
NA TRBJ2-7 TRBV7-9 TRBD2 CASSYAMGLAGAGEQYF TGTGCCAGCAGCTACGCGATGGGACTAGCGGGAGCGGGCGAGCAGTACTTC
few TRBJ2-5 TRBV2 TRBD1 CANGQGTETQYF TGTGCCAACGGACAGGGAACCGAGACCCAGTACTTC
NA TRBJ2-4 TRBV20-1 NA CSARGQPIAKNIQYF TGCAGTGCTAGAGGGCAGCCTATAGCCAAAAACATTCAGTACTTC
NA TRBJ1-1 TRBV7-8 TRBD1 CASSTTGAFSEAFF TGTGCCAGCAGCACCACAGGGGCCTTTTCTGAAGCTTTCTTT
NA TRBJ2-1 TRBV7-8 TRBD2 CASSLKEWGGTYNEQFF TGTGCCAGCAGCTTAAAGGAATGGGGGGGAACCTACAATGAGCAGTTCTTC
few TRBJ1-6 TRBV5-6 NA CASSLLDYNSPLHF TGTGCCAGCAGCTTGTTGGATTATAATTCACCCCTCCACTTT
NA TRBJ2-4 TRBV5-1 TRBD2 CASSLEGGGAWNIQYF TGCGCCAGCAGCTTGGAAGGCGGGGGGGCCTGGAACATTCAGTACTTC
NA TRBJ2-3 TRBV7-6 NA CASSYREADTQYF TGTGCCAGCAGTTACAGGGAAGCAGATACGCAGTATTTT
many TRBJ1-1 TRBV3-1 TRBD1 CASSPGQVGAFF TGTGCCAGCAGCCCGGGACAGGTCGGTGCTTTCTTT
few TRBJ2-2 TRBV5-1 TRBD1 CASSPLPGQGTGELFF TGCGCCAGCAGCCCCCTCCCGGGACAGGGGACCGGGGAGCTGTTTTTT
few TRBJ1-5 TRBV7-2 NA CASSTRAHNNQPQHF TGTGCCAGCAGCACCCGGGCGCATAACAATCAGCCCCAGCATTTT
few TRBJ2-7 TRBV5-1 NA CASSPGHLYEQYF TGCGCCAGCAGCCCTGGACACCTCTACGAGCAGTACTTC
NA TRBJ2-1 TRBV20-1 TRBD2 CSARLTSGSYTYNEQFF TGCAGTGCTAGATTGACTAGCGGGAGTTATACCTACAATGAGCAGTTCTTC
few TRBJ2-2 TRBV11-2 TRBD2 CASSLRTSSGELFF TGTGCCAGCAGCCTACGGACTAGTTCCGGGGAGCTGTTTTTT
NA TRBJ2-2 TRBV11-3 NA CATRGRDANTGELFF TGTGCCACCAGAGGACGGGACGCGAACACCGGGGAGCTGTTTTTT
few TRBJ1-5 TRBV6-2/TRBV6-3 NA CASRSPSRDGRNQPQHF TGTGCCAGCAGGTCCCCTAGCCGGGACGGACGCAATCAGCCCCAGCATTTT
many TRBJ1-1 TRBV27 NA CASSFRAATEAFF TGTGCCAGCAGTTTTCGGGCGGCCACTGAAGCTTTCTTT
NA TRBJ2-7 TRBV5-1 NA CASSLVGGTYEQYF TGCGCCAGCAGCTTGGTGGGCGGTACCTACGAGCAGTACTTC
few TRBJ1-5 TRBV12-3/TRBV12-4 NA CASSFIESGNQPQHF TGTGCCAGCAGTTTTATCGAGTCCGGCAATCAGCCCCAGCATTTT
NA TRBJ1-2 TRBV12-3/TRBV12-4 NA CASKRSANYGYTF TGTGCCAGCAAACGGTCAGCTAACTATGGCTACACCTTC
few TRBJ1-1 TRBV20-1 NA CSARDQGLSTEAFF TGCAGTGCTAGAGATCAAGGACTAAGCACTGAAGCTTTCTTT
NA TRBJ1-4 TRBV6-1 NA CASSERINPEKLFF TGTGCCAGCAGTGAACGGATAAACCCAGAAAAACTGTTTTTT
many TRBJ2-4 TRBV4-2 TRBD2 CASSQGLAGGQLAKNIQYF TGTGCCAGCAGCCAAGGACTAGCGGGAGGGCAATTAGCCAAAAACATTCAGTACTTC
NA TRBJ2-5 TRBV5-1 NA CASSVGPEETQYF TGCGCCAGCAGCGTCGGACCCGAGGAGACCCAGTACTTC
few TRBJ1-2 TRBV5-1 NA CASSLTSTYGYTF TGCGCCAGCAGCTTGACCAGCACGTATGGCTACACCTTC
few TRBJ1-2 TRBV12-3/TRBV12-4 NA CASSLFGGSGYTF TGTGCCAGCAGTTTATTCGGTGGCAGCGGCTACACCTTC
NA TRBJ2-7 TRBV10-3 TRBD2 CATGLPNYEQYF TGTGCCACGGGACTACCCAACTACGAGCAGTACTTC
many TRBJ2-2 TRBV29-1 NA CSVATGANTGELFF TGCAGCGTTGCCACGGGAGCGAACACCGGGGAGCTGTTTTTT
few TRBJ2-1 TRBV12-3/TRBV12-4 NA CASSFGLAVNNEQFF TGTGCCAGCAGTTTCGGGTTAGCGGTGAACAATGAGCAGTTCTTC
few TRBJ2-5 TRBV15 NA CATSRDHQSSGETQYF TGTGCCACCAGCAGAGATCATCAGTCCTCCGGAGAGACCCAGTACTTC
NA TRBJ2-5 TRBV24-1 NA CATSDLHGKTQYF TGTGCCACCAGTGATTTGCACGGAAAGACCCAGTACTTC
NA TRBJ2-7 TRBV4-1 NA CASSLENYSYEQYF TGCGCCAGCAGCCTAGAAAACTATTCCTACGAGCAGTACTTC
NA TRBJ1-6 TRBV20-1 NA CSAKDIYNSPLHF TGCAGTGCTAAGGACATCTATAATTCACCCCTCCACTTT
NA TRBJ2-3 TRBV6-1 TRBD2 CASSVMGRGTDTQYF TGTGCCAGCAGTGTAATGGGGAGGGGAACAGATACGCAGTATTTT
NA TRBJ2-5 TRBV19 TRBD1 CASAPWGQMETQYF TGTGCCAGTGCCCCTTGGGGACAGATGGAGACCCAGTACTTC
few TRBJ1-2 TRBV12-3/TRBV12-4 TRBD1 CASTWTGSGYTF TGTGCCAGCACCTGGACAGGGAGTGGCTACACCTTC